This T cell receptor (beta chain) was identified in a study of T cell responses to AZD1222 COVID-19 vaccine (dated by TCRdb to 2020 to 2022). Study-level background: A total of 233 trial participants underwent TCR sequencing, of whom 200 to 220 had received two doses of AZD1222 and some 25 had received two doses of the MenACWY control vaccine. Enrollment into the trials was organized by age into subgroups of 18-55, 56-69 and 70-plus years, and those subgroups contained about 160, 30 and 59 TCR-sequenced participants, respectively. The paper's findings and limits, for the study overall: The whole spike protein was spanned by vaccine-associated CD4 TCRs, and dominant responses were seen in regions 160-218 and 743-854. In the small 56-69-year group, the increase in depth fell short of significance, most likely because of low power. Conclusions about previously exposed vaccinees are limited because only five or six AZD1222 recipients were SARS-CoV-2 seropositive at baseline. Nearly half of unique spike-specific TCRs reportedly recognized epitopes outside regions mutated in the B.1.351 and B.1.1.7 variants. Most participants were white British and females outnumbered males, and the authors suggested that clonal diversity may have been underestimated. Spike-specific TCR breadth and depth rose significantly after two AZD1222 doses compared with day 0 and with MenACWY recipients. Because no samples from the day 14 peak response were available, repertoires could be characterized only after the peak T cell response.

As concerns this clone: Its antigen is not yet known. Base qualities are missing; no much larger clone stands one base away.

The CDR3 regions of human TCRbeta chains were subjected to immunosequencing. The authors' pipeline ran thus. TCRs in the repertoires were matched against a reference library of SARS-CoV-2-specific TCRs that had been generated with the MIRA antigen-specificity platform. Breadth meant the fraction of unique TCRs that were SARS-CoV-2-associated, whereas depth meant the fraction of total T cells that were SARS-CoV-2-associated. Using the MIRA data, each spike-specific TCR was mapped to the spike region that the TCR reacts to and placed in a CD4 or CD8 class. Log10-transformed breadth and depth values were compared by one-way ANOVA with Sidak's multiple comparisons tests. In its TCRdb copy, this immuneACCESS table keeps in-frame sequences only and misses some clones. Where compared with another copy, unresolved V genes explain less than half of these, and the others have no known cause. That table furnishes V, J and clone size, whereas the DNA furnished D and trimming. Within this sample are roughly 70,000 clones, with 79% of them counted one time only. The ten largest clones capture approximately 20% of the sample.

The meaning of the sample's time point label: baseline before first vaccination. The treatment or condition label on this specimen signifies: meningococcal conjugate vaccine given as trial control. Samples from vaccinated people were obtained from the UK trials COV001 and COV002, which included a single-blind randomized controlled phase 2/3 trial of AZD1222 (ChAdOx1 nCoV-19) in healthy adults. Trial participant PBMC samples were collected at day 0 and day 28 after the second dose for TCRbeta chain sequencing. The CDR3 runs 13 residues from the cysteine to the phenylalanine. The sequence is cut down to CDR3 DNA, 39 bases in frame from base 1. Based on the germline V gene, the CDR1 and CDR2 sequences are MRHNA and SNTAGT. V loses 5 bases of germline sequence and J loses 6 bases, and the interval between the two ends is 11 bases.

The sequence came from an adult in good health. The V and J segments used are TRBV6-4 and TRBJ2-1; a tentative D call is TRBD2 (5 bases match). This specimen was peripheral blood, taken on day 0 of MenACWY control vaccination. The DNA is TGTGCCAGCAGTCTGGAGGCGGGCAATGAGCAGTTCTTC. Its coded protein is CASSLEAGNEQFF.